This T cell receptor (beta chain) emerged from a study of T cells in Graves' hyperthyroidism and ophthalmopathy. Germline values: CDR1 KGHSH, CDR2 LQKENI. Trimming took off 0 bases at V and 5 bases at J, with 13 bases between the two ends. This CDR3 is built from 16 residues. It was RNA transcripts that yielded the amplified TCR beta CDR3 regions. RT-PCR in the first round (using the HTBI primer set) targeted the TCR CDR3. TCRdb called the multiplex PCR reads again in MiXCR, with one record for every CDR3 protein. The repertoire holds 600,000 to 900,000 distinct CDR3 sequences, with around 15% as singletons. At least ten counts were recorded for this clonotype.

This clonotype was sampled from a man in his late teens or twenties with Graves' hyperthyroidism. The gene calls are TRBV18 and TRBJ1-4, with TRBD1 as a possible D gene (5 bases). Sequenced material: blood. The CDR3 coding sequence is TGTGCCAGCTCACCACCAGGGGCTTCGAGGAATGAAAAACTGTTTTTT. It is translated as CASSPPGASRNEKLFF.